This T cell receptor (beta chain) was sequenced for a study of shared clonotypes between healthy human individuals. V gave up 1 base and J gave up 7 bases, with 4 bases separating them. Germline V gene sequence: CDR1 MDHEN, CDR2 SYDVKM. The CDR3 runs to 11 residues. For this clone: Within the sample, other DNA sequences also encode this same CDR3.

Clones were sequenced by immunoSEQ multiplex PCR, and TCRdb holds only the in-frame ones, with some missing. Of some 2,100,000 clones listed, roughly 95% are singletons. The V gene is TRBV28, the J gene TRBJ1-1, with D unclear. The origin of this receptor is a man aged 18 to 30 in good health. Sequencing used naive CD4+ T cells sorted from blood. As to subset: CD45RA+ positively selected. The CDR3 loop reads CASSLSSEAFF. For the CDR3, the DNA is TGTGCCAGCAGTTTATCCAGTGAAGCTTTCTTT.